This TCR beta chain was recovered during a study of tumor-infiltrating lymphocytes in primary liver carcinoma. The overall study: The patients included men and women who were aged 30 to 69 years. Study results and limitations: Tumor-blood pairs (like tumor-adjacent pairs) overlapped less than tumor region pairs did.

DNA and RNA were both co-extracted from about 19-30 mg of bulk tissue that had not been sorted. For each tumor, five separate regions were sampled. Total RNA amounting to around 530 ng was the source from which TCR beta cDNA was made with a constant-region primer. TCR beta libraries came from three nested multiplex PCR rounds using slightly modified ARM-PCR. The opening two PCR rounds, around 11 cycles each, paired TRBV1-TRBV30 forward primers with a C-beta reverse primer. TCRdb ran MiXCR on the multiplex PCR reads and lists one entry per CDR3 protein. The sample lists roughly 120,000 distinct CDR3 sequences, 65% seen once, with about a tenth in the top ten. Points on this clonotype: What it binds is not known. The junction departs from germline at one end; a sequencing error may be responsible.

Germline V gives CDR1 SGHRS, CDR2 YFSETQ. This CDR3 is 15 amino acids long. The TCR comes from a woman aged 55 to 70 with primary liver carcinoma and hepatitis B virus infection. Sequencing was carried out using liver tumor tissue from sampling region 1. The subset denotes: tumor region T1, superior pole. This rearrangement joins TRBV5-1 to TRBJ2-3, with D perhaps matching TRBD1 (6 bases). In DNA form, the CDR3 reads TGCGCCAGCAGTTTCTGGACAGACAGCACAGATACGCATTATTTT. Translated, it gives CASSFWTDSTDTHYF.